The present T cell receptor beta chain was sequenced within a study of blood T cell repertoires in COVID-19. V was trimmed by 4 bases and J by 7 bases, leaving 7 bases between them. The CDR3 length is 11 residues. Per the original methods: Amplifying reference gene primers gave estimates of nucleated cell counts. Assay used: immunoSEQ multiplex PCR; TCRdb lists only in-frame clones, some missing. V and J calls and clone size are copied from that table; D and trimming were computed from the DNA. The sample lists 130,000 to 150,000 clones; around four fifths were seen once. Sequenced input: peripheral blood. The sequence was obtained from a middle-aged woman with active or convalescent COVID-19. The J gene is TRBJ1-2, the V gene TRBV12-3 or TRBV12-4; D remains unclear. The CDR3, as DNA: TGTGCCAGCAGTTCGGACTCTGGCTACACCTTC. This translates into CASSSDSGYTF.